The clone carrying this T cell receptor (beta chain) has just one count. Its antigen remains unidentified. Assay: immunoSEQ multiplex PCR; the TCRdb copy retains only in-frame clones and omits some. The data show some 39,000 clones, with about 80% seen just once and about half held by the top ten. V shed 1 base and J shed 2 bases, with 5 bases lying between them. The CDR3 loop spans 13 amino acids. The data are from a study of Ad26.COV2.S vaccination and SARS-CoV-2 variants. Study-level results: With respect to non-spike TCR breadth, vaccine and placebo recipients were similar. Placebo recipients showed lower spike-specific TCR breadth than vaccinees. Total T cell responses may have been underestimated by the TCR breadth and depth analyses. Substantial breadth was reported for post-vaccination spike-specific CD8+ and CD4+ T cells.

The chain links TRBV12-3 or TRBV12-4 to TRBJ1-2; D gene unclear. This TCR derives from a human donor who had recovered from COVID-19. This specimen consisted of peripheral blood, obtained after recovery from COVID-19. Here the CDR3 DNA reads TGTGCCAGCAGTTTAGGAGGGAACTATGGCTACACCTTC. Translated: CASSLGGNYGYTF.